Below are 22 T cell receptor beta chains sequenced from a single sample in a study of identical twins. From the 5' RACE reads, TCRdb called clonotypes with MiXCR, one entry per CDR3 protein. The sample lists some 660,000 distinct CDR3 sequences, 8.6% seen once, with approximately 0.89% in the top ten. The sample was also reused in another study, on yellow fever vaccine responses in identical twins.

Material: PBMCs. Every receptor here comes from a woman in her late teens or twenties in good health.

As regards this clonotype: A much larger clonotype is one base distant, so this may be a read error. The chain links TRBV6-1 to TRBJ2-1, with D perhaps given as TRBD1 or TRBD2 (5 bases each). The CDR3 loop spans 15 amino acids. Germline CDR1 MNHNS, CDR2 SASEGT. Trimming pared 6 bases from V and 9 bases from J, leaving 21 bases between. CDR3 DNA: TGTGCCAGCAGCCCCCGGGCGGCAGGGAGCAGTGAGCAGTTCTTC. It is translated as CASSPRAAGSSEQFF.

This clonotype was observed a few times. The V call is TRBV15, the J call TRBJ2-5, with TRBD1 matching 8 bases. Germline CDR1 LNHNV, CDR2 YYDKDF (reference sequence). CDR3 length equals 17 residues. Trimming took 0 bases from V and 2 from J; bases not matched to a gene: 8. CDR3 residues: CATSRDRTGWLQETQYF. The CDR3 nucleotides read TGTGCCACCAGCAGAGACCGGACAGGGTGGCTACAAGAGACCCAGTACTTC.

Many counts were recorded for this clonotype. This chain links TRBV20-1 with TRBJ1-6; perhaps TRBD1 as D (5 bases). The CDR3 sequence is 16 residues long. Germline CDR1 DFQATT, CDR2 SNEGSKA (reference sequence). The ends were cut back, 0 bases at V and 0 bases at J, with 9 bases in the middle. The chain's CDR3 is CSARDSGSSYNSPLHF. CDR3 bases: TGCAGTGCTAGAGATTCAGGGAGCTCCTATAATTCACCCCTCCACTTT.

The CDR3 spells CASSHLRKGTGELFF. In DNA form, the CDR3 reads TGTGCCAGCAGTCACCTTCGGAAGGGCACCGGGGAGCTGTTTTTT. This rearrangement joins TRBV27 to TRBJ2-2; D is unclear. V was clipped by 5 bases and J by 4 bases, with 14 bases between them. Germline assignment: CDR1 MNHEY and CDR2 SMNVEV (reference sequence). This CDR3 spans 15 amino acids.

The chain carries TRBV6-5 and TRBJ2-7, with D maybe TRBD1 (6 bases). The germline gives CDR1 MNHEY, CDR2 SVGAGI. V lost 4 bases and J 0 bases, leaving 13 bases between the germline ends. The CDR3 runs to 15 residues. Here the CDR3 DNA reads TGTGCCAGCAGTTGGACAGCTAAACTCTCCTACGAGCAGTACTTC. It encodes CASSWTAKLSYEQYF.

There are many counts of this clonotype. This chain connects TRBV12-3 or TRBV12-4 to TRBJ2-6; D not certain. The CDR3 consists of 15 residues. V lost 5 bases and J lost 0, with 8 bases in between. CDR3 nucleotides: TGTGCCAGCAGTCCAAGATTCTCTGGGGCCAACGTCCTGACTTTC. It translates to CASSPRFSGANVLTF.

The V gene is TRBV7-2, the J gene TRBJ2-5; TRBD2 agrees at 8 bases. The germline V gene has CDR1 SGHTA and CDR2 FQGNSA. This CDR3 has 16 amino acids. J lost 5 bases, V lost 5 bases, and 13 bases had no gene match. The CDR3 here is CASSHTSGPLSETQYF. For the CDR3, the DNA is TGTGCCAGCAGCCATACTAGCGGCCCCCTCAGTGAGACCCAGTACTTC.

This chain links TRBV6-1 with TRBJ1-1; a weak D match, TRBD1 (5 bases). Germline V gene data show CDR1 as MNHNS and CDR2 as SASEGT. The CDR3 has 17 residues. The V gene lost 7 bases and the J gene lost 2 bases, with 23 bases spanning the gap. In nucleotides, the CDR3 is TGTGCCAGCACCTTAGGGGCTTCGTCACCCTTTAACACTGAAGCTTTCTTT. It is translated as CASTLGASSPFNTEAFF.

The chain is built from TRBV20-1 and TRBJ1-4; unclear D gene. The CDR3 has 14 amino acids. Germline V gene lookup returns CDR1 DFQATT and CDR2 SNEGSKA (reference sequence). The V gene lost 7 bases and the J gene lost 0 bases, with 12 bases spanning the gap. CDR3 DNA: TGCAGTGTCCCCGAACCACCAACTAATGAAAAACTGTTTTTT. It yields the protein CSVPEPPTNEKLFF.

This clonotype was counted ten times or more. CDR3: CSVEFGSPDTQYF. As DNA, the CDR3 is TGCAGCGTTGAGTTTGGGAGCCCAGATACGCAGTATTTT. V and J are TRBV29-1 and TRBJ2-3; a weak D match, TRBD2 (5 bases). This CDR3 spans 13 amino acids. The V end lost 3 bases, the J end lost 4 bases, and 11 bases lay between the germline ends. CDR1 SQVTM and CDR2 ANQGSEA come from the germline V gene.

This chain links TRBV5-1 with TRBJ2-2; 12 positions agree with TRBD2. The CDR3 loop spans 15 amino acids. The germline gives CDR1 SGHRS, CDR2 YFSETQ. V lost 3 bases to trimming and J lost 5 bases; unmatched junction nucleotides: 2. As DNA, the CDR3 is TGCGCCAGCAGCTACGGACTAGCGGGGACCGGGGAGCTGTTTTTT. Residues: CASSYGLAGTGELFF.

V and J are TRBV27 and TRBJ2-1; D might be TRBD2 (5 bases). This CDR3 has 14 amino acids. Germline CDR1 and CDR2: MNHEY and SMNVEV (reference sequence). V was trimmed by 4 bases and J by 5 bases, leaving 12 bases between them. The CDR3 sequence: CASSSGSENNEQFF. The CDR3 DNA follows: TGTGCCAGCAGTTCGGGGTCAGAAAACAATGAGCAGTTCTTC.

This chain connects TRBV7-2 to TRBJ2-5; D is perhaps TRBD1 or TRBD2 (5 bases each). V lost 5 bases, J lost 5 bases, and 15 bases lay in between. The V gene's germline CDR1 is SGHTA and CDR2 FQGNSA. The CDR3 sequence is 14 residues long. The CDR3, as DNA: TGTGCCAGCAGCCACCGGGACCGCGGGGAGACCCAGTACTTC. Translated: CASSHRDRGETQYF.

The genes are TRBV19 and TRBJ2-7; no clear D gene. Per germline, CDR1 LNHDA and CDR2 SQIVND (reference sequence). There are 16 residues in the CDR3. V lost 7 bases and J 1 base, leaving 20 bases between the germline ends. This CDR3 is CASIVFSRVRSYEQYF. For the CDR3, the DNA is TGTGCCAGTATTGTCTTTTCTCGGGTTAGATCCTACGAGCAGTACTTC.

The chain combines TRBV5-1 with TRBJ2-3; D is perhaps TRBD2 (5 bases). Germline CDR1 SGHRS, CDR2 YFSETQ. The V gene lost 2 bases and the J gene lost 0 bases, with 13 bases spanning the gap. The CDR3 has 16 amino acids. CDR3 sequence: CASSFHEGGSTDTQYF. DNA of the CDR3: TGCGCCAGCAGCTTTCACGAGGGTGGGAGCACAGATACGCAGTATTTT.

This clonotype came up many times. The genes are TRBV3-1 and TRBJ1-1; the D is unclear. The V and J ends lost 5 bases and 1 base respectively, with 11 bases between them. From germline, CDR1 is LGHDT and CDR2 YNNKEL (reference sequence). This CDR3 has 14 amino acids. The CDR3 sequence is CASSNKPANTEAFF. Here the CDR3 DNA reads TGTGCCAGCAGCAACAAGCCAGCGAACACTGAAGCTTTCTTT.

This clonotype has only a few counts. This rearrangement joins TRBV12-3 or TRBV12-4 to TRBJ1-2, with TRBD1 matching 9 bases. The CDR3 runs 15 residues. J gave up 8 bases and V 4 bases, and 11 bases lay outside the gene matches. CDR3 sequence (DNA): TGTGCCAGCAGTTCCCTACCAACAGGGGGCCCAGGCTACACCTTC. This translates into CASSSLPTGGPGYTF.

This chain connects TRBV28 to TRBJ2-3; unclear D gene. This CDR3 is built from 11 residues. Trimming removed 6 bases from V and 7 bases from J, with 8 bases in between. Germline V gene lookup returns CDR1 MDHEN and CDR2 SYDVKM. CDR3 in amino acids: CASSFGNTQYF. The CDR3 DNA is TGTGCCAGCAGCTTTGGTAATACGCAGTATTTT.

The chain employs TRBV7-2 and TRBJ2-4; no reliable D call. This CDR3 comprises 22 residues. V lost 3 bases and J lost 0, with 30 bases in between. Germline lookup yields CDR1 SGHTA and CDR2 FQGNSA. CDR3 sequence: CASSFPKETDPTVPLAKNIQYF. CDR3 sequence (DNA): TGTGCCAGCAGCTTCCCGAAAGAGACGGATCCTACAGTCCCTCTAGCCAAAAACATTCAGTACTTC.

This clonotype was counted only a few times. The chain links TRBV12-3 or TRBV12-4 to TRBJ2-1; no definite D call. The V gene lost 7 bases and the J gene lost 6 bases, with 16 bases spanning the gap. The CDR3 covers 14 residues. This CDR3 is CASTPRASGNEQFF. The DNA for the CDR3 is TGTGCCAGCACGCCGCGAGCCTCGGGCAATGAGCAGTTCTTC.

This clonotype was seen a handful of times. The CDR3 loop reads CASSYGLAGGTTETQYF. CDR3 DNA sequence: TGTGCCAGCAGTTACGGACTAGCGGGGGGTACAACTGAGACCCAGTACTTC. This chain connects TRBV6-5 to TRBJ2-5, with 14 bases that match TRBD2. Trimming removed 2 bases from V and 5 bases from J; junction bases left unmatched: 7. Per germline, CDR1 MNHEY and CDR2 SVGAGI. The CDR3 totals 17 residues.

With respect to this clonotype: This may be a read error, as it is one base from a much larger clone. This chain joins TRBV3-1 and TRBJ2-1; D is uncertain. Trimming shortened V by 1 base and J by 7 bases, and 8 bases separated the two germline ends. Germline V gene lookup returns CDR1 LGHDT and CDR2 YNNKEL (reference sequence). The CDR3 is 13 amino acids. The CDR3 reads CASSQVVRNEQFF. CDR3 sequence (DNA): TGTGCCAGCAGCCAAGTGGTTAGAAATGAGCAGTTCTTC.